This TCR beta chain was sequenced during a study of Ad26.COV2.S vaccination and SARS-CoV-2 variants. Some clones are missing from TCRdb's copy, which holds only in-frame ones; the method was immunoSEQ multiplex PCR. The sample lists about 400,000 clones; roughly 80% were seen once. Concerning this clone itself: Its target is unknown.

Broader study findings: Total T cell responses, in the TCR breadth and depth analyses, may have been underestimated.

Described treatment: roughly 19 received Ad26.COV2.S at low or high dose, single or two shots; about 5 received placebo; per-sample allocation not given. Samples came from day 63 after the first vaccine or placebo injection. Built on an Ad26 vector, the vaccine expressed Wuhan-strain SARS-CoV-2 spike. The CDR3 totals 14 residues. Per germline, CDR1 SGHRS and CDR2 YFSETQ. V was shortened by 2 bases and J by 4 bases, with 13 bases between the two germline ends. The sample consisted of peripheral blood, taken in a trial of Ad26.COV2.S vaccine versus placebo. This TCR derives from a person aged 18-65 years who received the Ad26.COV2.S COVID-19 vaccine or a placebo. This chain connects TRBV5-1 to TRBJ2-7, with D possibly TRBD1 on 5 matching bases. DNA for the CDR3: TGCGCCAGCAGCTTTCAGGGATTGGCGTACGAGCAGTACTTC. Its protein product is CASSFQGLAYEQYF.